This T cell receptor (beta chain) was sequenced for a study of blood T cell repertoires in COVID-19. V gave up 5 bases and J gave up 4 bases, with 16 bases separating them. The germline V gene has CDR1 MNHEY and CDR2 SVGEGT. The CDR3 runs to 15 residues. The method was immunoSEQ multiplex PCR; TCRdb's version includes in-frame clones alone and lacks a portion of them. The sample includes 160,000 or so clones, over 75% of them seen just once. All recovered Cohort 3 donors got two negative PCRs, got clearance, or saw symptom resolution. The source is a woman aged 45-65 years who had recovered from COVID-19. The source material was PBMCs or T cells enriched from blood (not recorded which). The gene calls are TRBV6-2 or TRBV6-3 and TRBJ2-3; possibly TRBD2 for D (7 bases). CDR3: CASSHLGGASDTQYF. The CDR3 DNA reads TGTGCCAGCAGTCATTTAGGGGGGGCGTCAGATACGCAGTATTTT.